This T cell receptor beta chain was sequenced in a study of cytomegalovirus exposure and HLA in healthy donors. Study summary: Early on, a data release was issued that held roughly 80 million unique TCRs from HLA-typed donors.

Remarks on this clone: What it binds is not known.

Study results and limitations: The study put 150 or so TCR beta chains on its list as cytomegalovirus-associated.

Researchers ran the PCR with 60 Vbeta and 13 Jbeta primers. Only in-frame clones appear in the TCRdb table, and some are missing; sequencing was by immunoSEQ multiplex PCR. The table has about 99,000 clones, 60% to 80% seen once; the top ten hold roughly 5%. Sequencing input: PBMCs. The TCR originated in a man aged 55 to 70 in good health and CMV-seropositive.

CDR3 coding DNA: TGTGCCAGCAGCCTGGGGGGGACGAACACTGAAGCTTTCTTT. Translation: CASSLGGTNTEAFF. The chain combines TRBV6-1 with TRBJ1-1, with a tentative D call TRBD1 (5 bases). There are 14 residues in the CDR3. Germline lookup yields CDR1 MNHNS and CDR2 SASEGT. V was trimmed by 6 bases and J by 1 base, leaving 12 bases between them.